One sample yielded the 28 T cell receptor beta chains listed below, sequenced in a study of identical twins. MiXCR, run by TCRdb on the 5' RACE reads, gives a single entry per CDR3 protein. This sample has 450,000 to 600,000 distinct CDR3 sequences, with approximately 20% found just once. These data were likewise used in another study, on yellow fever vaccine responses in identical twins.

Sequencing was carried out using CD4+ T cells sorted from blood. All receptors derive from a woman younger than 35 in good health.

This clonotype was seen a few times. This chain's CDR3 is CASSGSTEAFF. The CDR3 coding sequence is TGTGCCAGTAGTGGGAGCACTGAAGCTTTCTTT. This chain joins TRBV19 and TRBJ1-1; D unclear. V lost 5 bases and J 4 bases, leaving 5 bases between the germline ends. The CDR3 has 11 amino acids. CDR1 is LNHDA and CDR2 is SQIVND in the germline V gene (reference sequence).

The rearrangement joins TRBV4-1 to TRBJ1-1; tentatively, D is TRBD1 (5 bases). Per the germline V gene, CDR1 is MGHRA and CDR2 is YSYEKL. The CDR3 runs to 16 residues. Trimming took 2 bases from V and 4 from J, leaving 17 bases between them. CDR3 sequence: CASSQRGSGGSTEAFF. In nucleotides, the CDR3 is TGCGCCAGCAGCCAACGGGGTTCGGGGGGGAGCACTGAAGCTTTCTTT.

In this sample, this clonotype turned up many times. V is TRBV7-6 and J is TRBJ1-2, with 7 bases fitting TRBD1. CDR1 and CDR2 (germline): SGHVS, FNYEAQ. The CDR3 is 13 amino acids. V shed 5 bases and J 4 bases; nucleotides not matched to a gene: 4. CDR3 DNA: TGTGCCAGCAGCCCACAGGGGAGCTATGGCTACACCTTC. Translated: CASSPQGSYGYTF.

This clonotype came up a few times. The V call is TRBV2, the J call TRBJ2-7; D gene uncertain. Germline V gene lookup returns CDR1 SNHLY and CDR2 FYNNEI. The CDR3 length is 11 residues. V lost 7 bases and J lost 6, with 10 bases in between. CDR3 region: CASNDLGEQYF. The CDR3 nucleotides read TGTGCCAGCAACGATCTGGGCGAGCAGTACTTC. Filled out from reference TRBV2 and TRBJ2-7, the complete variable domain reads EPEVTQTPSHQVTQMGQEVILRCVPISNHLYFYWYRQILGQKVEFLVSFYNNEISEKSEIFDDQFSVERPDGSNFTLKIRSTKLEDSAMYFCASNDLGEQYFGPGTRLTVT.

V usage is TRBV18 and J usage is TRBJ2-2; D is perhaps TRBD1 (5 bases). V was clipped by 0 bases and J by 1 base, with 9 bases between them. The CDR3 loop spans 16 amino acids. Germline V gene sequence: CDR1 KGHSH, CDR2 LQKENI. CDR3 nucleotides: TGTGCCAGCTCACCACCGCTACAGGTGAACACCGGGGAGCTGTTTTTT. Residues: CASSPPLQVNTGELFF.

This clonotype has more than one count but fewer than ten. As DNA, the CDR3 is TGTGCCAGCAGGCAAGGGAGGACGGACACTGAAGCTTTCTTT. Translation: CASRQGRTDTEAFF. The chain uses TRBV6-1 and TRBJ1-1; D gene uncertain. CDR3 length: 14 residues. Per the germline V gene, CDR1 is MNHNS and CDR2 is SASEGT. V lost 6 bases to trimming and J lost 3 bases, with 14 bases between them.

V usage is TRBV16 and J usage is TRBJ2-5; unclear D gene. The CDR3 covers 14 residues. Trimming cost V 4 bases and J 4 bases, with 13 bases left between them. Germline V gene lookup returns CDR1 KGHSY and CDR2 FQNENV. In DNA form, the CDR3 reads TGTGCCAGCAGCCGAGCGCCTCTGGGAGAGACCCAGTACTTC. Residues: CASSRAPLGETQYF.

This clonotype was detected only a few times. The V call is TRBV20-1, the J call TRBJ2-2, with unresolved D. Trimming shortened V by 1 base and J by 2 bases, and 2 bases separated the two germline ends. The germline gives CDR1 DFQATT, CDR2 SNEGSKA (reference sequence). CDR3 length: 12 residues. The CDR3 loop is CSARVNTGELFF. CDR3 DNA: TGCAGTGCTAGAGTTAACACCGGGGAGCTGTTTTTT.

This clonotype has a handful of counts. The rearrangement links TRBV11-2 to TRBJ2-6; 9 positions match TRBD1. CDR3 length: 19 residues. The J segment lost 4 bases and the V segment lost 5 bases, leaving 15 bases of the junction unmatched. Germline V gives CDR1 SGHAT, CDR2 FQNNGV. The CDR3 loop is CASSLRLTGGEWGANVLTF. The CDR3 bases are TGTGCCAGCAGCCTCCGCCTTACAGGGGGCGAGTGGGGGGCCAACGTCCTGACTTTC.

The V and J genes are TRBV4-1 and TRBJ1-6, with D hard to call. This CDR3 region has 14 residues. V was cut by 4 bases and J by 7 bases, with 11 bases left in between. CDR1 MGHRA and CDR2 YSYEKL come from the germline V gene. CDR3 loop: CASSRHTVNSPLHF. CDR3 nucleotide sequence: TGCGCCAGCAGCCGGCACACCGTGAATTCACCCCTCCACTTT.

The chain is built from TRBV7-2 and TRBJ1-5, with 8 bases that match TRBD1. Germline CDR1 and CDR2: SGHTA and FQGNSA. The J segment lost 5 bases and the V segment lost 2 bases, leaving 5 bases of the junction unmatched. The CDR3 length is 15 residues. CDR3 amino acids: CASSLWGQEYQPQHF. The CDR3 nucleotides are TGTGCCAGCAGCTTATGGGGACAGGAGTATCAGCCCCAGCATTTT.

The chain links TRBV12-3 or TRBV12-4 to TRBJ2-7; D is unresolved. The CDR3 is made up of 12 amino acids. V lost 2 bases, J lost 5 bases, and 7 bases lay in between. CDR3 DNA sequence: TGTGCCAGCAGTTTACAACGACACGAGCAGTACTTC. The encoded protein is CASSLQRHEQYF.

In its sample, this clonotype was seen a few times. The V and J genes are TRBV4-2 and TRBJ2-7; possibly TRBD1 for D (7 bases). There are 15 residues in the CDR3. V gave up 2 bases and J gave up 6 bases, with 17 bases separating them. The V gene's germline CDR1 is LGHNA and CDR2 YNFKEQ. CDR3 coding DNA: TGTGCCAGCAGCCAACTATACAACAGGGGAGGCGAGCAGTACTTC. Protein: CASSQLYNRGGEQYF.

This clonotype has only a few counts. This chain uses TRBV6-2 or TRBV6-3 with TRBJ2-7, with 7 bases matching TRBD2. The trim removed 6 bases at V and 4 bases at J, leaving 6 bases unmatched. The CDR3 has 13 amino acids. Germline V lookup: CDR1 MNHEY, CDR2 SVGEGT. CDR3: CASRRGGEYEQYF. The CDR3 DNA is TGTGCCAGCAGACGGGGAGGGGAGTACGAGCAGTACTTC.

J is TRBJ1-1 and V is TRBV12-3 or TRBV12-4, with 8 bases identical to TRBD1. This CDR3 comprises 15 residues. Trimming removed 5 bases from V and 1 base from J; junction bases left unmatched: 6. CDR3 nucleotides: TGTGCCAGCAGTCCCCCGGGACAGGCGAACACTGAAGCTTTCTTT. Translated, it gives CASSPPGQANTEAFF.

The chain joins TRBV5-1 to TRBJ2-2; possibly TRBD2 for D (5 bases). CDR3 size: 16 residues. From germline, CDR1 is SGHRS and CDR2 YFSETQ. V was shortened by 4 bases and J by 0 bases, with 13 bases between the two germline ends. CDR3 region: CASSPERISNTGELFF. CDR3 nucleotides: TGCGCCAGCAGCCCTGAGCGGATATCGAACACCGGGGAGCTGTTTTTT.

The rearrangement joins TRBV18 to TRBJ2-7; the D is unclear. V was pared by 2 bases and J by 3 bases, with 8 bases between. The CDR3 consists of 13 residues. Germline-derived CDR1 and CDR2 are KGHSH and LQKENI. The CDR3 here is CASSPSQGYEQYF. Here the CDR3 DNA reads TGTGCCAGCTCACCAAGCCAAGGCTACGAGCAGTACTTC.

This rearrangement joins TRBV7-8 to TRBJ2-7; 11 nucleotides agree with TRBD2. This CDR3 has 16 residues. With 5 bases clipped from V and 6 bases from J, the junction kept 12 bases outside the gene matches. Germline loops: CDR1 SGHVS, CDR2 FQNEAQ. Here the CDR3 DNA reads TGTGCCAGCAGCGAGACTAGCGGGGTCGGCAAAAGCGAGCAGTACGTC. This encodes CASSETSGVGKSEQYV.

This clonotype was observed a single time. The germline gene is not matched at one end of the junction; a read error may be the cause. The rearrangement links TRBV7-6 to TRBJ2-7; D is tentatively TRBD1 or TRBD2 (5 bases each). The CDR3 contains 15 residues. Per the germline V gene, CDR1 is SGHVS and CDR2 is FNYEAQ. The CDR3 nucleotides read TGTGCCAGCAGTTTGATACCGGGATCAAGGGACGAGCAGTGCTTC. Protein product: CASSLIPGSRDEQCF.

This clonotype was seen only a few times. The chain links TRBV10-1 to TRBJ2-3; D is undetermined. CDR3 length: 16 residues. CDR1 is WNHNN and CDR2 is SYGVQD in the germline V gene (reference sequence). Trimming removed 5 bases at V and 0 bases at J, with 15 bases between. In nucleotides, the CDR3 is TGCGCCAGCAGTTTGGGTAGGGCTAAAAGCACAGATACGCAGTATTTT. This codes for CASSLGRAKSTDTQYF.

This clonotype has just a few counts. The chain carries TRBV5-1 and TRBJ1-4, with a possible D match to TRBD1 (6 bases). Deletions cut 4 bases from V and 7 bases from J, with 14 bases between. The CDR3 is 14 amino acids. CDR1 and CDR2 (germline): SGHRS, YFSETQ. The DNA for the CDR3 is TGCGCCAGCAGCCCGGGGCTACAGGGTGAAAAACTGTTTTTT. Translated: CASSPGLQGEKLFF.

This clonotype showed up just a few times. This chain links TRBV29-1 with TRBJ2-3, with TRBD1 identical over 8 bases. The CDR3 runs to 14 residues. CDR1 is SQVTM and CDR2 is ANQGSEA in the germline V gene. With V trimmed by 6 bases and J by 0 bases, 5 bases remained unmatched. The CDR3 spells CSVGTGLSTDTQYF. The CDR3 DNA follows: TGCAGCGTGGGGACAGGCCTAAGCACAGATACGCAGTATTTT.

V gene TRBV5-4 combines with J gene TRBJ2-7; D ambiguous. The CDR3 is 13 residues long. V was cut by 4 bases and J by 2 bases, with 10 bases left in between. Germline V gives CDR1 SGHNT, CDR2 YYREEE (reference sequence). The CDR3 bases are TGTGCCAGCAGCCCACCATCAACCTACGAGCAGTACTTC. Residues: CASSPPSTYEQYF.

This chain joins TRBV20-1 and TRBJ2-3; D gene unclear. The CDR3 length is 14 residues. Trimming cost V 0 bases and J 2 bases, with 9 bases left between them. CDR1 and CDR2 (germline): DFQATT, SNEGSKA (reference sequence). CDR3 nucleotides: TGCAGTGCTAGAGATTGGGTGTACACAGATACGCAGTATTTT. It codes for CSARDWVYTDTQYF.

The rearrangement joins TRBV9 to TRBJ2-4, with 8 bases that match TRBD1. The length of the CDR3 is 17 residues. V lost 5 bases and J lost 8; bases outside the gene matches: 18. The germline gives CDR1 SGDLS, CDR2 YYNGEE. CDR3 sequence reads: CASSPRDGTGPTDIQYF. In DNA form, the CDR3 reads TGTGCCAGCAGTCCTAGGGACGGGACAGGCCCCACGGACATTCAGTACTTC.

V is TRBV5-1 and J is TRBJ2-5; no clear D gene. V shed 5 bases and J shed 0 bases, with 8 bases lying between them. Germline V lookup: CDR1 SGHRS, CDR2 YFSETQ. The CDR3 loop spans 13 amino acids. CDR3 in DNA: TGCGCCAGCAGTAACTGGAACCAAGAGACCCAGTACTTC. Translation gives CASSNWNQETQYF.

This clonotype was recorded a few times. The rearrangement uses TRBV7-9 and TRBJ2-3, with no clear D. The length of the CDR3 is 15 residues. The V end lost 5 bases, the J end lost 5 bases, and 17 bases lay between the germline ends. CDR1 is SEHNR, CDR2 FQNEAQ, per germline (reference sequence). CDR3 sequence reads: CASSLYTLRVDTQYF. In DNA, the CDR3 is TGTGCCAGCAGCCTCTACACCTTACGGGTAGATACGCAGTATTTT.

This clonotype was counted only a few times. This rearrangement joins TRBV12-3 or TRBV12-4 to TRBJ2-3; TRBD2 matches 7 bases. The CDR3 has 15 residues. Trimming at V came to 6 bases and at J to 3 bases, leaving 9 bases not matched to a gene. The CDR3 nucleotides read TGTGCCAGCAGCCTAGCCGGGCGGGAGACAGATACGCAGTATTTT. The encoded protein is CASSLAGRETDTQYF.